This TCR beta chain appears in the sequencing data of a study of OX40 agonist ivuxolimab in advanced cancers. Profiled with immunoSEQ multiplex PCR; TCRdb holds only in-frame clones, not every one. This table holds around 94,000 clones, around 91% found once. For this clone: The antigen is unknown.

This CDR3 has 16 amino acids. CDR1 and CDR2 from the germline V gene are SNHLY and FYNNEI. The V end lost 4 bases, the J end lost 7 bases, and 22 bases lay between the germline ends. Study results and limitations: In general, CD8+ T cells held more expanded clones than CD4+ did, on average.

The material sequenced was CD4+ or CD8+ T cells sorted from blood, taken in a trial of the OX40 agonist ivuxolimab. This chain uses TRBV2 with TRBJ1-2; unclear D gene. This clonotype originated in an adult with an advanced solid tumor such as melanoma, head and neck, liver or kidney cancer. CDR3 nucleotide sequence: TGTGCCAGCAGTGTCGGCCTTACGGGGAAACTTAGTGGCTACACCTTC. Amino acid sequence: CASSVGLTGKLSGYTF.